A selection of T cell receptor beta chains follows, all from one sample in a study of T cell responses to AZD1222 COVID-19 vaccine. Measured with immunoSEQ multiplex PCR; TCRdb has only the in-frame clones, and not every one. The table has some 130,000 clones, about 90% seen once. The specimen comprised peripheral blood, sampled on day 0 of AZD1222 vaccination. These receptors all stem from an adult in good health. CDR3s include the opening cysteine and the closing phenylalanine or tryptophan. A D gene is named only where the DNA matches it firmly. Expanded clones get a size class; other rows say once, few or many, or leave the size out.

v_gene	j_gene	abundance	d_gene	CDR3aa	CDR3nt
TRBV6-5	TRBJ1-2	.	.	CASSYVGYTF	TGTGCCAGCAGTTATGTTGGCTACACCTTC
TRBV28	TRBJ1-5	.	.	CASSFSGSNQPQHF	TGTGCCAGCAGTTTTTCGGGGAGCAATCAGCCCCAGCATTTT
TRBV7-3	TRBJ2-7	.	TRBD1	CASSRDRGPYEQYF	TGTGCCAGCAGCCGAGACAGGGGTCCCTACGAGCAGTACTTC
TRBV7-9	TRBJ1-4	.	TRBD1	CASSPGQGYEKLFF	TGTGCCAGCAGCCCAGGACAGGGGTATGAAAAACTGTTTTTT
TRBV9	TRBJ1-2	.	.	CASSDGRMRGYTF	TGTGCCAGCAGCGACGGACGGATGCGCGGCTACACCTTC
TRBV9	TRBJ1-2	once	.	CASSVEAGRGDNYGYTF	TGTGCCAGCAGCGTAGAAGCGGGGAGAGGGGACAACTATGGCTACACCTTC
TRBV7-9	TRBJ2-4	.	TRBD1	CASRMGQVGIQYF	TGTGCCAGCAGAATGGGACAGGTCGGCATTCAGTACTTC
TRBV11-2	TRBJ2-7	.	TRBD2	CASSRDYYEQYF	TGTGCCAGCAGCCGGGACTACTACGAGCAGTACTTC
TRBV6-1	TRBJ1-4	.	.	CASSDRGFHNEKLFF	TGTGCCAGCAGTGATAGGGGGTTCCATAATGAAAAACTGTTTTTT
TRBV15	TRBJ1-2	.	.	CATSSGEGDRAYGYTF	TGTGCCACCAGCTCGGGGGAGGGAGATCGGGCTTATGGCTACACCTTC